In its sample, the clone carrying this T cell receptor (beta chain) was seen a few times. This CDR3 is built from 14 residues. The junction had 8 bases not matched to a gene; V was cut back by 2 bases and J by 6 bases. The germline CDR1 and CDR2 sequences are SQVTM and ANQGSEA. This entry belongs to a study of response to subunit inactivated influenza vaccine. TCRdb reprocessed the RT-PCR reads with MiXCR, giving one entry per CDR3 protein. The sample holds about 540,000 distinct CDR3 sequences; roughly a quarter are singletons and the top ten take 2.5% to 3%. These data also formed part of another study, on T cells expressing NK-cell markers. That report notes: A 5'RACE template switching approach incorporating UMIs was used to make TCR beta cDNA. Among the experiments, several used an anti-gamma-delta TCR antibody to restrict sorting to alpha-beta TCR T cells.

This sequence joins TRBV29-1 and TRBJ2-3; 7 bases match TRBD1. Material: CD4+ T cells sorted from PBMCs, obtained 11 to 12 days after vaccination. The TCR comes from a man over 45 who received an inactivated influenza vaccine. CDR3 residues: CSVEKGQSSDTQYF. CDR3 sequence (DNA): TGCAGCGTTGAAAAGGGACAGTCCTCCGATACGCAGTATTTT.